The source of this T cell receptor (beta chain) is a study of cytomegalovirus exposure and HLA in healthy donors. For this clone: As yet, its antigen is unknown.

General observations from the study: Some V segments could not be told apart, so they were left out, TRBV6-2 and TRBV6-3 among them. Reported findings show TCR beta sequences accurately forecast HLA-A and HLA-B alleles in most subjects. In a later analysis, common viral pathogens appeared linked to several of the most significant clusters.

The germline gives CDR1 SGHNT, CDR2 YYREEE (reference sequence). CDR3 length: 15 amino acids. V dropped 4 bases and J dropped 5; count of bases not matched to a gene: 11. It was with 60 Vbeta and 13 Jbeta primers that the PCR ran. Profiled with immunoSEQ multiplex PCR; TCRdb holds only in-frame clones, not every one. The table shows approximately 140,000 clones, with around 80% occurring only once. Source material: PBMCs. The chain is built from TRBV5-4 and TRBJ2-7; 8 bases line up with TRBD2. The receptor's source is a man between 40 and 49 years old in good health and CMV-seropositive. CDR3 nucleotides: TGTGCCAGCAGCACCTCAGCGGGAGTAGTAGACGAGCAGTACTTC. This translates into CASSTSAGVVDEQYF.